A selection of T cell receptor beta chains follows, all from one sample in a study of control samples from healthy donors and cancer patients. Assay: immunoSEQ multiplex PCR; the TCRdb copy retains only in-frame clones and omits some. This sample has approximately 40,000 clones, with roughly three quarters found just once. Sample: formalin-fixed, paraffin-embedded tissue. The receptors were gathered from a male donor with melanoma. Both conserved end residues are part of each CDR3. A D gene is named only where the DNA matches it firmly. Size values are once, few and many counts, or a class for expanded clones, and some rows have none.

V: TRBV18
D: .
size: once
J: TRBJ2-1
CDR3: CASSPKGRGNEQFF
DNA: TGTGCCAGCTCACCAAAAGGCAGGGGCAATGAGCAGTTCTTC

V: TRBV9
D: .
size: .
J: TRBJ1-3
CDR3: CASSVQGAGNTIYF
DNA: TGTGCCAGCAGCGTTCAGGGTGCTGGAAACACCATATATTTT

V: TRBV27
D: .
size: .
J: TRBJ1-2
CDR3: CASSYAQQGGYTF
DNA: TGTGCCAGCAGTTACGCACAGCAGGGTGGCTACACCTTC

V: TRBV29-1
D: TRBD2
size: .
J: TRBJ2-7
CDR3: CSARGGTSGSSYEQYF
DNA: TGCAGCGCGAGGGGGGGGACTAGCGGGAGTTCCTACGAGCAGTACTTC

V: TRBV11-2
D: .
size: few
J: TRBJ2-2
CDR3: CASTRGLSDTGELFF
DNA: TGTGCCAGCACTCGTGGGTTGAGCGACACCGGGGAGCTGTTTTTT

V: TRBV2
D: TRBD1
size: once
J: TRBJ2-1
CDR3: CASRGQYNEQFF
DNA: TGTGCCAGCAGGGGACAGTACAATGAGCAGTTCTTC

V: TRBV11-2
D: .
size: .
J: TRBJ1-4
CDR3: CASSSAVEVGEKLFF
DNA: TGTGCCAGCAGCTCCGCCGTTGAGGTTGGCGAAAAACTGTTTTTT

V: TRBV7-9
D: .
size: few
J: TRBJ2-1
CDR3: CAGWTEGVAEQFF
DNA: TGTGCCGGCTGGACAGAGGGAGTCGCTGAGCAGTTCTTC

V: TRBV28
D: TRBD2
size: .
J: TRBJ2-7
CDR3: CASSSRLALYEQYF
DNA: TGTGCCAGCAGTTCAAGACTAGCGTTGTACGAGCAGTACTTC

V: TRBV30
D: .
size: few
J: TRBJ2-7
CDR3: CAWERSYEQYF
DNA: TGTGCCTGGGAAAGATCCTACGAGCAGTACTTC

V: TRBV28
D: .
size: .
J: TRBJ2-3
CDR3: CASSFQGDTQYF
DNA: TGTGCCAGCAGTTTCCAGGGGGATACGCAGTATTTT

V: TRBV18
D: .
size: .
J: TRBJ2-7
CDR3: CASSGLGQGGNEQYF
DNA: TGTGCCAGCTCGGGTCTCGGCCAAGGGGGGAACGAGCAGTACTTC

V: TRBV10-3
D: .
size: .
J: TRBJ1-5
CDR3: CATGAAGGSNQPQHF
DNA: TGTGCCACCGGGGCCGCCGGGGGTAGCAATCAGCCCCAGCATTTT

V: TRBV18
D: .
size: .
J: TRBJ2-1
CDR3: CASSPPFSRDSYNEQFF
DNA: TGTGCCAGCTCACCACCGTTTTCCCGCGACTCCTACAATGAGCAGTTCTTC

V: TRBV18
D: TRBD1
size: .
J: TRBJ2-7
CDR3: CASSPGTGKELYEQYF
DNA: TGTGCCAGCTCACCAGGGACAGGTAAAGAACTCTACGAGCAGTACTTC

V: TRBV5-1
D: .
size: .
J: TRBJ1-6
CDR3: CASSSQGSSNSPLHF
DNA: TGCGCCAGCAGCTCACAGGGAAGTTCAAATTCACCCCTCCACTTT